This T cell receptor (beta chain) was sequenced for a study of blood T cell repertoires in COVID-19. Generated by immunoSEQ multiplex PCR, the TCRdb table keeps only in-frame clones and is missing some. The table shows fewer than 250,000 clones, with roughly 86% occurring only once. The CDR3 totals 13 residues. Germline V lookup: CDR1 KGHSH, CDR2 LQKENI. Trimming cost V 3 bases and J 8 bases, with 13 bases left between them. This clone has only a few counts. The rearrangement links TRBV18 to TRBJ1-2; D gene unclear. This receptor was taken from a woman aged 60-75 years with acute or convalescent COVID-19. The sequencing sample was made of peripheral blood. CDR3 in amino acids: CASSPERTGGYTF. The CDR3 DNA follows: TGTGCCAGCTCACCTGAACGGACGGGGGGCTACACCTTC.